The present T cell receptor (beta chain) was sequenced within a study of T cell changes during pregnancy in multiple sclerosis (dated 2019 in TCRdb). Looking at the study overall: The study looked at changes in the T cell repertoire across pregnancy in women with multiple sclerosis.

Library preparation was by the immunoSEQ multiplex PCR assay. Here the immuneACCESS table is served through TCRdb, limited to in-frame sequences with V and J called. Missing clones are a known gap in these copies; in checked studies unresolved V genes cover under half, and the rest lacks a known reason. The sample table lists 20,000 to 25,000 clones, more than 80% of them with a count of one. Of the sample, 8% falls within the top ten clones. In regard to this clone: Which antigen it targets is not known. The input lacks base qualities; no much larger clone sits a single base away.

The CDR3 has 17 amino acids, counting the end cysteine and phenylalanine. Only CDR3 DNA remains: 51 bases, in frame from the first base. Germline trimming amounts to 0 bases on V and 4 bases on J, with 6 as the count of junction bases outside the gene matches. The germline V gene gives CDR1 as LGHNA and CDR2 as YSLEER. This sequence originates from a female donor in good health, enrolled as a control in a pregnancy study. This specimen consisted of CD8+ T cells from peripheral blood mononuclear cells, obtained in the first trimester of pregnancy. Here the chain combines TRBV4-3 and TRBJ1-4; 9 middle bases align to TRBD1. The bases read TGCGCCAGCAGCCAAGATTCCCGACAGGGGGATAATGAAAAACTGTTTTTT. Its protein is CASSQDSRQGDNEKLFF.